This T cell receptor beta chain was identified in a study of PD-1 blockade in classical Hodgkin lymphoma. In the study overall: The study gave patients nivolumab 3 mg/kg intravenously every 2 weeks. Study observations and caveats: The causes of the repertoire differences, possibly disease activity or prior therapy, remain undefined. Baseline TCR diversity was reportedly lower in newly diagnosed patients than healthy donors.

Time point noted: cycle 4 day 1 (C4D1), after more than 5 weeks of nivolumab. Every patient relapsed after autologous stem cell transplantation, and brentuximab vedotin exposure varied. Best responses fell into complete response, partial response or progressive disease. Germline CDR1 MNHNS, CDR2 SASEGT. This CDR3 has 12 amino acids. V was clipped by 7 bases and J by 7 bases, with 14 bases between them. This clone was seen more than once but under ten times. Antigen: not known. This table comes from immunoSEQ multiplex PCR, and its TCRdb copy is limited to in-frame clones, with some not included. The table has approximately 41,000 clones, roughly 70% seen once.

This sequence was found in a human donor with classical Hodgkin lymphoma. The sample here was peripheral blood mononuclear cells (PBMCs), taken before the fourth cycle of nivolumab. The rearrangement uses TRBV6-1 and TRBJ2-7; a weak D match, TRBD1 (6 bases). In DNA form, the CDR3 reads TGTGCCAGCAACCGACCCCAGGGGGAGCAGTACTTC. Amino acid sequence: CASNRPQGEQYF.